The rows below give T cell receptor beta chains drawn from one sample of a study of T cell repertoires in cytomegalovirus infection. TCRdb processed the reads anew with MiXCR; each CDR3 protein has one entry. Here the sample spans about 490,000 distinct CDR3 sequences, 11% being singletons. Sequences were obtained from PBMCs. The receptors originated from a human donor in good health (CMV status not recorded). Some clones in this sample may be carry-over from other donors' samples. Each CDR3 is given with its conserved first and last residue. The order of the fields is clone size, D gene, V gene, J gene, CDR3 protein, CDR3 DNA. The D gene is left open where the match is weak. Not all rows give a size; the values are once, few, many and, for expanded clones, a class.

clone_size: NA; d_call: NA; v_call: TRBV29-1; j_call: TRBJ2-3; cdr3_aa: CSARADTQYF; cdr3_nt: TGCAGCGCCAGGGCCGATACGCAGTATTTT
clone_size: many; d_call: NA; v_call: TRBV12-3/TRBV12-4; j_call: TRBJ2-5; cdr3_aa: CASRPQGGSRETQYF; cdr3_nt: TGTGCCAGCAGACCGCAGGGGGGGAGTAGGGAGACCCAGTACTTC
clone_size: many; d_call: NA; v_call: TRBV28; j_call: TRBJ1-4; cdr3_aa: CASSTEVLGSNEKLFF; cdr3_nt: TGTGCCAGCAGTACCGAGGTTTTGGGTTCTAATGAAAAACTGTTTTTT
clone_size: many; d_call: TRBD1; v_call: TRBV7-2; j_call: TRBJ1-1; cdr3_aa: CASSLGDRPNTEAFF; cdr3_nt: TGTGCCAGCAGCTTAGGGGACAGGCCGAACACTGAAGCTTTCTTT
clone_size: few; d_call: TRBD2; v_call: TRBV9; j_call: TRBJ2-1; cdr3_aa: CASSARSGIGYNEQFF; cdr3_nt: TGTGCCAGCAGCGCCCGCAGCGGGATAGGCTACAATGAGCAGTTCTTC
clone_size: once; d_call: NA; v_call: TRBV11-2; j_call: TRBJ1-6; cdr3_aa: CASSSLQGRYNSPLHF; cdr3_nt: TGTGCCAGCAGCTCCCTCCAGGGTCGCTATAATTCACCCCTCCACTTT
clone_size: few; d_call: NA; v_call: TRBV5-1; j_call: TRBJ2-1; cdr3_aa: CASRRESVWGPQFF; cdr3_nt: TGCGCCAGCAGAAGGGAGTCAGTTTGGGGGCCCCAGTTCTTC
clone_size: many; d_call: NA; v_call: TRBV12-3/TRBV12-4; j_call: TRBJ1-3; cdr3_aa: CASSLDLSGNTIYF; cdr3_nt: TGTGCCAGCAGTTTAGACCTCTCTGGAAACACCATATATTTT
clone_size: many; d_call: TRBD1; v_call: TRBV19; j_call: TRBJ1-5; cdr3_aa: CASSILPGQGINQPQHF; cdr3_nt: TGTGCCAGTAGTATTCTTCCCGGACAGGGGATTAATCAGCCCCAGCATTTT
clone_size: few; d_call: NA; v_call: TRBV20-1; j_call: TRBJ1-5; cdr3_aa: CSASERVGSNQPQHF; cdr3_nt: TGCAGTGCTAGTGAAAGGGTGGGGAGCAATCAGCCCCAGCATTTT
clone_size: many; d_call: NA; v_call: TRBV11-3; j_call: TRBJ1-1; cdr3_aa: CASSLDSKAEAFF; cdr3_nt: TGTGCCAGCAGCTTGGACAGTAAGGCTGAAGCTTTCTTT
clone_size: many; d_call: TRBD2; v_call: TRBV2; j_call: TRBJ2-7; cdr3_aa: CAITSGASYEQYF; cdr3_nt: TGTGCCATCACTAGCGGGGCTTCCTACGAGCAGTACTTC
clone_size: few; d_call: NA; v_call: TRBV29-1; j_call: TRBJ1-2; cdr3_aa: CSTLTGTSYGYTF; cdr3_nt: TGCAGCACACTGACAGGAACAAGCTATGGCTACACCTTC
clone_size: few; d_call: TRBD1; v_call: TRBV5-1; j_call: TRBJ2-7; cdr3_aa: CASSWGTGASYEQYF; cdr3_nt: TGCGCCAGCAGCTGGGGGACAGGGGCCTCCTACGAGCAGTACTTC
clone_size: few; d_call: NA; v_call: TRBV7-9; j_call: TRBJ2-2; cdr3_aa: CASSSVMGNTGELFF; cdr3_nt: TGTGCCAGCAGCTCTGTCATGGGGAACACCGGGGAGCTGTTTTTT
clone_size: NA; d_call: NA; v_call: TRBV20-1; j_call: TRBJ1-2; cdr3_aa: CSARKTGRSYGYTF; cdr3_nt: TGCAGTGCTAGAAAAACAGGGCGATCATATGGCTACACCTTC
clone_size: many; d_call: NA; v_call: TRBV10-3; j_call: TRBJ1-2; cdr3_aa: CAISGYLTANYGYTF; cdr3_nt: TGTGCCATCAGCGGATACCTGACAGCAAACTATGGCTACACCTTC
clone_size: few; d_call: NA; v_call: TRBV4-2; j_call: TRBJ1-1; cdr3_aa: CASSQVFRGSSEAFF; cdr3_nt: TGTGCCAGCAGCCAAGTTTTCCGGGGCTCTTCTGAAGCTTTCTTT